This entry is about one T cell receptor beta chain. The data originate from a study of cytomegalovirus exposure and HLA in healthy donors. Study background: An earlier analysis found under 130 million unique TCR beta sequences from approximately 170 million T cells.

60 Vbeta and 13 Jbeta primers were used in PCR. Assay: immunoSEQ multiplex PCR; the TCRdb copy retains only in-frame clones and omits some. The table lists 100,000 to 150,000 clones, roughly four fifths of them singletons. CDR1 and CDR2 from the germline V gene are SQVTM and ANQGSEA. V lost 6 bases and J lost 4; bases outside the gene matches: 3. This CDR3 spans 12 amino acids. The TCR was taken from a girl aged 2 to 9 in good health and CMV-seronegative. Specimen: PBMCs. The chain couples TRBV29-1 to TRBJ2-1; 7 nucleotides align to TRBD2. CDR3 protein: CSVGGTYNEQFF. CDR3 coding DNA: TGCAGCGTGGGGGGGACTTACAATGAGCAGTTCTTC.